This TCR beta chain was recovered during a study of blood T cell repertoires in COVID-19. Overall study context: Samples taken during acute and convalescent COVID-19 were collected in the United States, Italy and Spain.

Study processing details: Amplified reference gene primers provided the basis for estimating nucleated cell counts. Profiling relied on immunoSEQ multiplex PCR, and the TCRdb table lists in-frame clones only, not all of them. The D gene and trimming were derived from the DNA, and the V and J assignments and clone size from that table. The sample includes some 150,000 clones, more than 65% seen only once; the top ten take almost 10%. Sequencing was performed on peripheral blood. This clonotype was sampled from a woman aged 45-60 years with acute or convalescent COVID-19.

CDR3 amino acids: CASSFDRVGWETQYF. CDR3 nucleotides: TGTGCCAGCAGTTTCGACAGGGTAGGGTGGGAGACCCAGTACTTC. This chain uses TRBV6-2 or TRBV6-3 with TRBJ2-5; 7 bases line up with TRBD1. In germline, CDR1 is MNHEY, CDR2 SVGEGT. The CDR3 runs 15 residues. The ends lost 4 bases at V and 5 bases at J; junction bases unmatched: 10.